Listed here are 6 T cell receptor beta chains from one sample, sequenced in a study of vaccination and CD4 T cells after COVID-19. Researchers used the Oncomine TCR Beta short-read assay to sequence DNA from cultured CD4+ T cells. TCRdb itself ran the PCR reads through MiXCR, one entry per CDR3 protein. This sample has around 12,000 distinct CDR3 sequences, with around 60% found just once. For these receptors, no antigen is known. The treatment was: approximately nine-day PBMC culture with coronavirus spike peptide pools or control peptides (ViraFEST assay). The sample comprised CD4+ T cells from blood, cultured in vitro. These receptors originate from a human donor who had recovered from COVID-19.

The rearrangement uses TRBV4-2 and TRBJ1-5; maybe TRBD1 (6 bases). This CDR3 is built from 15 residues. CDR1 and CDR2 (germline): LGHNA, YNFKEQ. Between the trimmed V and J ends, which lost 0 bases and 5 bases, there was a span of 11 bases. CDR3 amino acids: CASSQDLDRYQPQHF. The CDR3 region has the DNA TGTGCCAGCAGCCAAGATCTGGACAGATATCAGCCCCAGCATTTT.

The chain couples TRBV2 to TRBJ2-7, with TRBD1 matching over 10 bases. The V gene's germline CDR1 is SNHLY and CDR2 FYNNEI. The CDR3 is 14 amino acids. V dropped 6 bases and J dropped 4; count of bases not matched to a gene: 6. The CDR3 coding sequence is TGTGCCAGCAGCCCCCGGACAGGGGGTTACGAGCAGTACTTC. Translation: CASSPRTGGYEQYF.

This chain links TRBV27 with TRBJ2-3; TRBD1 aligns across 9 bases. With V trimmed by 4 bases and J by 5 bases, 4 bases remained unmatched. CDR1 is MNHEY and CDR2 is SMNVEV in the germline V gene (reference sequence). CDR3 length equals 14 residues. DNA for the CDR3: TGTGCCAGCAGTTCCGGGACAGGGATAGATACGCAGTATTTT. It codes for CASSSGTGIDTQYF.

The chain recombines TRBV20-1 with TRBJ2-1, with D possibly being TRBD2 (5 bases). Germline V gives CDR1 DFQATT, CDR2 SNEGSKA (reference sequence). Deletions cut 6 bases from V and 2 bases from J, with 11 bases between. This CDR3 contains 13 residues. CDR3 sequence: CSALRGAYNEQFF. DNA for the CDR3: TGCAGTGCCCTTCGGGGAGCCTACAATGAGCAGTTCTTC.

This sequence joins TRBV5-1 and TRBJ2-2, with 10 positions matching TRBD2. There are 15 residues in the CDR3. Germline assignment: CDR1 SGHRS and CDR2 YFSETQ. V lost 2 bases to trimming and J lost 6 bases; unmatched junction nucleotides: 4. The CDR3 DNA follows: TGCGCCAGCAGCTTCCTAGCGGGAGCGGCCGGGGAGCTGTTTTTT. This encodes CASSFLAGAAGELFF.

This clonotype was found a few times. V is TRBV30 and J is TRBJ2-5; D is undetermined. The CDR3 length is 14 residues. Trimming cost V 1 base and J 5 bases, with 14 bases left between them. Per the germline V gene, CDR1 is GTSNPN and CDR2 is SVGIG (reference sequence). The CDR3 region is CAWSEIASRETQYF. The CDR3, as DNA: TGTGCCTGGAGTGAAATAGCCTCCCGTGAGACCCAGTACTTC.